This T cell receptor (beta chain) was obtained from a study of blood T cell repertoires in COVID-19. Study-level background: PBMCs, B-cell-depleted T cells, or T cells were the source of the cDNA or gDNA that made up the material.

CDR3 size: 12 residues. The V and J ends lost 9 bases and 5 bases respectively, with 14 bases between them. Germline V gene data show CDR1 as ENHRY and CDR2 as SYGVKD. Under the authors' procedure: Estimation of nucleated cell counts relied on the amplification of reference gene primers. This table comes from immunoSEQ multiplex PCR, and its TCRdb copy is limited to in-frame clones, with some not included. That table supplies the V and J calls and clone size; D and trimming were determined from the DNA. The sample contains 150,000 or so clones, about 87% of which appear only once. The clonotype was recovered from a man older than 75 with acute or convalescent COVID-19. The chain recombines TRBV10-3 with TRBJ2-7; either TRBD1 or TRBD2 may fit D (5 bases each). The material sequenced was peripheral blood. In DNA, the CDR3 is TGTGCCATTAGGGAGAGGGGTAACGAGCAGTACTTC. This encodes CAIRERGNEQYF.